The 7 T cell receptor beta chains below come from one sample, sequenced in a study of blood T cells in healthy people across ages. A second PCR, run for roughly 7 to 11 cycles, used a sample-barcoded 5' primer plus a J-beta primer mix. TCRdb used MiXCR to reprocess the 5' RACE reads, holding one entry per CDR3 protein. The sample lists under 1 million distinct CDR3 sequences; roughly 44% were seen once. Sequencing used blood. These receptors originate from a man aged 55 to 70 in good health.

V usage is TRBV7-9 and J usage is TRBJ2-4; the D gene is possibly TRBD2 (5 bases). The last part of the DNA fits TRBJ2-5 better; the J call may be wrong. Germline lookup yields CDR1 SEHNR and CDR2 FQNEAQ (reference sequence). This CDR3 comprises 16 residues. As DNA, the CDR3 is TGTGCCAGCAGCTTACCGCCAGCGGTGGCAAAAGAGACCCAGTACTTC. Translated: CASSLPPAVAKETQYF.

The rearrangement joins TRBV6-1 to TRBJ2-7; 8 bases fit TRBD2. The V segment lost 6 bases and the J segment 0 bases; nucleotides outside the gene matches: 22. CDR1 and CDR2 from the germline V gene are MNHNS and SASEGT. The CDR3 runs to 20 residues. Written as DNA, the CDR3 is TGTGCCAGCAGGACCACACTAGGACTAGCTGATACCAGGGGCTCCTACGAGCAGTACTTC. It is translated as CASRTTLGLADTRGSYEQYF.

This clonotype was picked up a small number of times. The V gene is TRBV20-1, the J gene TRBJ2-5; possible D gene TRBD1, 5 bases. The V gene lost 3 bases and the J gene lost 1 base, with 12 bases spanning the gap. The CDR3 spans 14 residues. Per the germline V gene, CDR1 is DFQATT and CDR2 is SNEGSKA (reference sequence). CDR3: CSASLGAVQETQYF. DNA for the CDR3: TGCAGTGCTAGTTTAGGGGCAGTCCAAGAGACCCAGTACTTC.

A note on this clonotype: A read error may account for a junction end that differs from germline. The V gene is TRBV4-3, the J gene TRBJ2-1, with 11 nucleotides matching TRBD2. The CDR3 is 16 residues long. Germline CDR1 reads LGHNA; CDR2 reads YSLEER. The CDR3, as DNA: TGCGCCAGCAACCAAGGTAGCGGGGGGGCCTCCAATGAGCAGTTCTTC. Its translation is CASNQGSGGASNEQFF.

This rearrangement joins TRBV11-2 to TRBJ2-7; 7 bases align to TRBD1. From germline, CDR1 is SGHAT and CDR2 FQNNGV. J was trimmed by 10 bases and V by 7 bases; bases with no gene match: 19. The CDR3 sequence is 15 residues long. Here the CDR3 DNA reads TGTGCCAGCACTATCAACAGGGGTTTATCTGAGATCCAGTACTTC. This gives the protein CASTINRGLSEIQYF. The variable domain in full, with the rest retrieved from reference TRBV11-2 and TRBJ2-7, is EAGVAQSPRYKIIEKRQSVAFWCNPISGHATLYWYQQILGQGPKLLIQFQNNGVVDDSQLPKDRFSAERLKGVDSTLKIQPAKLEDSAVYLCASTINRGLSEIQYFGPGTRLTVT.

The CDR3 nucleotides read TGCGCCAGCAGCCCGTCAGTGGACAGACCCTACAATGAGCAGTTCTTC. Amino acids: CASSPSVDRPYNEQFF. The rearrangement uses TRBV4-1 and TRBJ2-1, with D possibly being TRBD1 (6 bases). Germline lookup yields CDR1 MGHRA and CDR2 YSYEKL. Deletions cut 4 bases from V and 2 bases from J, with 15 bases between. The CDR3 sequence is 16 residues long.

The CDR3 nucleotides are TGTGCCAGCTCGACTGCCGGGACCCAAGAGACCCAGTACTTC. Translated, it gives CASSTAGTQETQYF. V is TRBV18 and J is TRBJ2-7; D tentatively fits TRBD1 or TRBD2 (5 bases each). The DNA end favors TRBJ2-5, so the J call may be wrong. Germline values: CDR1 KGHSH, CDR2 LQKENI. This CDR3 has 14 amino acids.